This T cell receptor beta chain was sequenced during a study of naive CD8 T cells in extremely preterm neonates (dated by TCRdb to the late 2010s). With regard to the full study: The adult participants' age range is given as 25-50 years in the abstract but as 20-50 years in the methods. The study compared the TCRbeta CDR3 repertoires of sorted naive CD8+ T cells among four age groups: extremely preterm neonates, term neonates, young children and adults.

TCRbeta CDR3 regions were amplified from genomic DNA by a two-step, bias-controlled multiplex PCR. The multiplex PCR included primers specific for each TRBV and TRBJ gene segment. TCRbeta repertoire data were generated with the immunoSEQ Assay. Per the source publication's procedure: To merge closely related sequences, reads went through filtering and clustering using a relative-frequency ratio and a modified nearest-neighbor algorithm. V, D and J gene assignments for CDR3 sequences followed IMGT annotation. Template counts were normalized for PCR amplification bias and quantified against synthetic TCR CDR3 analog sequences. Only unique productive sequences, that is, in-frame CDR3 sequences lacking stop codons, were included in the analyses. The immunoSEQ Analyzer software was used to calculate iChao1 richness and clonality, with clonality defined as 1 minus Pielou's evenness. Depending on the Shapiro-Wilk normality results, either Student's t-test or a non-parametric test was run in JMP for statistical testing. The table was pulled from immuneACCESS by TCRdb, which kept in-frame rearrangements only. Such tables lose some clones; where checked, under half of the loss comes from unresolved V genes, and the rest has no known cause. From that table come the V and J calls and clone size; the DNA was used to work out D and trimming. The sample contains 5,000 to 6,500 clones, around 97% of them found a single time. Over 7.5% of the sample goes to the ten largest clones.

In regard to this clone: Its binding antigen is unknown. Per-base quality was not reported, and no clone a single base away is much larger than it.

The peripheral blood donors were five healthy children aged about 16-60 months who were having elective routine surgery, plus five healthy nonsmoking adults. Healthy nonsmokers aged roughly 20-50 years, with a median age of nearly 40 years, served as the adult controls. A FACSAria III cell sorter was used to sort live, Annexin V-negative naive CD8+ T cells (CD3+CD8+CD45RA+CCR7+). Each sample yielded roughly 19,000 to 110,000 sorted naive CD8+ T cells. Ficoll-Paque density gradient centrifugation of diluted blood was used to isolate mononuclear cells. Mononuclear cells were cryopreserved in about 10% DMSO with around 90% FBS and stored long term at -150°C before sorting. Annexin V and antibodies against CD3, CD8, CCR7 and CD45RA were used to stain the thawed cells. The DNeasy Blood and Tissue Kit was used to extract genomic DNA from snap-frozen pellets of sorted cells. Paper-wide results and their limitations: Preterm neonates shared more CDR3 nucleotide sequences (roughly 2.7%) than term neonates (about 0.4%), young children (roughly 0.03%) and adults (roughly 0.01%). Compared with all other age groups, preterm neonates showed significantly lower iChao1 richness (p < 0.05) along with an even clone distribution, indicating a less rich repertoire. Compared with the older groups, preterm CDR3s were shorter and closer to germline, carrying fewer N additions and showing less junctional trimming. Prospective longitudinal studies of preterm and term neonates were called for by the authors so that T cell development could be tracked within individuals. The authors noted a small sample size and variable productive template counts among preterm samples as limitations.

From cysteine to phenylalanine, the CDR3 is 16 amino acids long. Only the CDR3 part of the read is kept: 48 bases, read in frame from the first base. Looking up the germline V gene yields CDR1 SGHRS and CDR2 YFSETQ. Sequenced sample: naive CD8+ T cells from blood. The source of this sequence is a human donor in good health. Recombination linked TRBV5-1 to TRBJ2-7, with 15 junctional bases fitting TRBD2. The J call may be faulty, since TRBJ2-1 better matches the DNA end. The DNA sequence follows: TGCGCCAGCAGCTCCAGGACTAGCGGGGGGGCCGATGAGCAGTTCTTC. Translation gives CASSSRTSGGADEQFF.